These T cell receptor beta chains were read from a single sample in a study of response to subunit inactivated influenza vaccine. TCRdb analysed the RT-PCR reads with MiXCR anew, one entry per CDR3 protein. The table includes 860,000 or so distinct CDR3 sequences, 21% detected once. Specimen: PBMCs from blood, collected around 5 days after vaccination. The receptor source for this set is a man between 45 and 60 years old who received an inactivated influenza vaccine. Each CDR3 is given with its conserved first and last residue. The order of the fields is CDR3 length, V gene, J gene, CDR3 protein.

13	TRBV6-2/TRBV6-3	TRBJ2-3	CASSSRGGDTQYF
15	TRBV7-8	TRBJ1-1	CASSLAQGGSRGAFF
20	TRBV6-2/TRBV6-3	TRBJ2-3	CASSYSISGGLAGGSDTQYF
14	TRBV6-1	TRBJ2-7	CASKPTESYYEQYF
12	TRBV28	TRBJ1-2	CASSLRPRGYTF
19	TRBV3-1	TRBJ2-6	CTCEAAQGQGPSGANVLTF
15	TRBV27	TRBJ2-3	CASSTYRSGTDTQYF
17	TRBV11-2	TRBJ2-1	CASSLIPAGGPENEQFF
14	TRBV5-5	TRBJ1-5	CASSLDTADQPQHF
15	TRBV20-1	TRBJ2-3	CSARGGSGREDTQYF